One TCR beta chain is described in this entry. TCRdb's table, derived via immunoSEQ multiplex PCR, lists solely in-frame clones and lacks some. This sample has more than 12,000 clones, with approximately 95% found just once. Germline-derived CDR1 and CDR2 are GTSNPN and SVGIG (reference sequence). Trimming left V 2 bases short and J 5 bases short, with 7 bases between. The CDR3 consists of 13 residues. The sample originates from a study of OX40 agonist ivuxolimab in advanced cancers. The input for sequencing was CD4+ or CD8+ T cells sorted from blood, taken in a trial of the OX40 agonist ivuxolimab. The receptor was derived from an adult with an advanced solid tumor such as melanoma, head and neck, liver or kidney cancer. The genes are TRBV30 and TRBJ1-6; possibly TRBD1 for D (5 bases). In DNA form, the CDR3 reads TGTGCCTGGAGTTTACAGGATAATTCACCCCTCCACTTT. This translates into CAWSLQDNSPLHF.